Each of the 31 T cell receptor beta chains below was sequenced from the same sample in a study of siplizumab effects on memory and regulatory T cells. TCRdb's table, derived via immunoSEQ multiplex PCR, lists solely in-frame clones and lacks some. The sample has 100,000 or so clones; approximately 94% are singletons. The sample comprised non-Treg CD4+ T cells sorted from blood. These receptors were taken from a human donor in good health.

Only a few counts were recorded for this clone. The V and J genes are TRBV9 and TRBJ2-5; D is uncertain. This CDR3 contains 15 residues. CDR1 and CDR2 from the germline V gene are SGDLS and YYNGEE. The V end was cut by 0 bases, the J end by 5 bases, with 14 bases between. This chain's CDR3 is CASSVGGSIGETQYF. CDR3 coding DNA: TGTGCCAGCAGCGTAGGAGGTAGCATTGGTGAGACCCAGTACTTC.

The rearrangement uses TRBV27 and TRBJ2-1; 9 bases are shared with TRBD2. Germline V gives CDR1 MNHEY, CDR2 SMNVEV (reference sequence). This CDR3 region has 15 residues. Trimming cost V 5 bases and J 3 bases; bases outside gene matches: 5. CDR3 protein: CASSRTSVFYNEQFF. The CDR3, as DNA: TGTGCCAGCAGTAGGACTAGCGTTTTCTACAATGAGCAGTTCTTC.

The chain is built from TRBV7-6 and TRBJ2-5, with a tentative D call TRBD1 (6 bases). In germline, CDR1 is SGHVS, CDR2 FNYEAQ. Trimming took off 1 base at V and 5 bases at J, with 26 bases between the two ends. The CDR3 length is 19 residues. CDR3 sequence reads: CASSLESVDIRGQGETQYF. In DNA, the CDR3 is TGTGCCAGCAGCTTAGAGTCAGTAGACATACGGGGCCAGGGGGAGACCCAGTACTTC.

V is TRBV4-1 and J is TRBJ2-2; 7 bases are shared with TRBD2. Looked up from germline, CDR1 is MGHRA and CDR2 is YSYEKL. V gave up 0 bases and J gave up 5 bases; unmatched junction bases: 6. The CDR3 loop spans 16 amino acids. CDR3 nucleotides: TGCGCCAGCAGCCAAGATACGGGGAGGGTTACCGGGGAGCTGTTTTTT. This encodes CASSQDTGRVTGELFF.

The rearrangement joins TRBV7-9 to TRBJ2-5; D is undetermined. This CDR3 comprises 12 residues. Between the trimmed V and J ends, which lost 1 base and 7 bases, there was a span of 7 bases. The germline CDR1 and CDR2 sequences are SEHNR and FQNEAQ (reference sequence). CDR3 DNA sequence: TGTGCCAGCAGCTTAGAATTGGCGACCCAGTACTTC. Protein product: CASSLELATQYF.

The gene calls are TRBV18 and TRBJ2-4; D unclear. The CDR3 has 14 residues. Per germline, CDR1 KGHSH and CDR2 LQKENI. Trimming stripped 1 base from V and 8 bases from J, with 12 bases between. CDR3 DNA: TGTGCCAGCTCACCACTGGCTGACCCGGACATTCAGTACTTC. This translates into CASSPLADPDIQYF.

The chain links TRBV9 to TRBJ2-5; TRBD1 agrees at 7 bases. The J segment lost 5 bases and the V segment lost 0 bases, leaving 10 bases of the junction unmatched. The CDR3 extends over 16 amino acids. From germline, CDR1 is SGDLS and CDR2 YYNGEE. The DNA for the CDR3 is TGTGCCAGCAGCGTAGCCCGGTCAGGGGGTTACGAGACCCAGTACTTC. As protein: CASSVARSGGYETQYF.

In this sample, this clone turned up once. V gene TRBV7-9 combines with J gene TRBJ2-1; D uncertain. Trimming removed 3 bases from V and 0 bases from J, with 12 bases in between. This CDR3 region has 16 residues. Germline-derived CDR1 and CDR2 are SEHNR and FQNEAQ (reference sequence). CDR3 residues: CASSLTKRSSYNEQFF. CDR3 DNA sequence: TGTGCCAGCAGCTTGACGAAGAGAAGCTCCTACAATGAGCAGTTCTTC.

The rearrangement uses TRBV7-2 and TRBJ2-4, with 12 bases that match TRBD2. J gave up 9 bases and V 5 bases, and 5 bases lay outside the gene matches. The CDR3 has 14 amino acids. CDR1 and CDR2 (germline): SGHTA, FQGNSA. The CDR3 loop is CASSPRLAGAIQYF. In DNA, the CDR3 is TGTGCCAGCAGCCCGCGACTAGCGGGAGCCATTCAGTACTTC. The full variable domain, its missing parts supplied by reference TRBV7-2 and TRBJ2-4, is GAGVSQSPSNKVTEKGKDVELRCDPISGHTALYWYRQSLGQGLEFLIYFQGNSAPDKSGLPSDRFSAERTGGSVSTLTIQRTQQEDSAVYLCASSPRLAGAIQYFGAGTRLSVL.

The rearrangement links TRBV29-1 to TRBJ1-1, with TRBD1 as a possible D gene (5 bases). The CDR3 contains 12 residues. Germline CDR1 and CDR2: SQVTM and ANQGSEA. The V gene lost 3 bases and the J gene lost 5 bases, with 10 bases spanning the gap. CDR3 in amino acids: CSVDQGWTEAFF. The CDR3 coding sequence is TGCAGCGTTGATCAGGGTTGGACTGAAGCTTTCTTT.

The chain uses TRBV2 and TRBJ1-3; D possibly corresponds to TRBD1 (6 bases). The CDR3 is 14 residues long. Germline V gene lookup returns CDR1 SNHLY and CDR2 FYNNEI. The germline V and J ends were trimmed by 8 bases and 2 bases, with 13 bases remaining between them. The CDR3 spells CASRRTDPGNTIYF. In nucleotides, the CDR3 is TGTGCCAGCCGAAGGACAGACCCTGGAAACACCATATATTTT.

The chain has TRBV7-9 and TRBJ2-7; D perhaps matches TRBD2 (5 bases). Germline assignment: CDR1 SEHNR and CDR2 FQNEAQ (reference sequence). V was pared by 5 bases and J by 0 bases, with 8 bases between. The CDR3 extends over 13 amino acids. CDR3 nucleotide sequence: TGTGCCAGCAGCCATAGCGACTCCTACGAGCAGTACTTC. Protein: CASSHSDSYEQYF.

CDR3 sequence (DNA): TGTGCCAGCAGCTCAACCGGGAACACCGGGGAGCTGTTTTTT. It specifies CASSSTGNTGELFF. The chain links TRBV7-3 to TRBJ2-2; D not resolved. V dropped 4 bases and J dropped 1 base, with 7 bases sitting between them. The CDR3 extends over 14 amino acids. CDR1 is SGHTA and CDR2 is FQGTGA in the germline V gene.

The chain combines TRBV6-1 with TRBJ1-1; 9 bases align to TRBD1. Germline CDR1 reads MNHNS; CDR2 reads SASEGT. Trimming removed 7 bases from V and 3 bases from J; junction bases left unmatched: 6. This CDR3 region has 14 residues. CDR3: CASTKDRGDTEAFF. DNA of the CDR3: TGTGCCAGCACTAAAGACAGGGGGGACACTGAAGCTTTCTTT.

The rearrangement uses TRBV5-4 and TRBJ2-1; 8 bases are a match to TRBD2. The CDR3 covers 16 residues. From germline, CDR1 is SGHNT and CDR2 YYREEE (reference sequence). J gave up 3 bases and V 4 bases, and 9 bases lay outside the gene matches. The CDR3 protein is CASSPGGATDYNEQFF. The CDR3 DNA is TGTGCCAGCAGCCCGGGGGGGGCAACGGACTACAATGAGCAGTTCTTC.

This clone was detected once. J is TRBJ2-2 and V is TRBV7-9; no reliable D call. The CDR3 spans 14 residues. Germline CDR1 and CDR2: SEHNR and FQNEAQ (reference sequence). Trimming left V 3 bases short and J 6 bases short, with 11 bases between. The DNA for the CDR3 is TGTGCCAGCAGCTTTTCGTTACCCGCCGGGGAGCTGTTTTTT. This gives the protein CASSFSLPAGELFF.

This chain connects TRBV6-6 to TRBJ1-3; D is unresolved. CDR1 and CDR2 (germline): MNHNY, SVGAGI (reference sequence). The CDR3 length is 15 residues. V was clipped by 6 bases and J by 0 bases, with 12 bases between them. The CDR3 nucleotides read TGTGCCAGCAGGTATCGATGGAGCTCTGGAAACACCATATATTTT. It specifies CASRYRWSSGNTIYF.

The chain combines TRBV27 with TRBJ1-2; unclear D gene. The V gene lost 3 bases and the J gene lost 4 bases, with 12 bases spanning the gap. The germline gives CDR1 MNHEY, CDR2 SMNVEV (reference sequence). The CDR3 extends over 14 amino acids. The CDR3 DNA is TGTGCCAGCAGTTTTCGGCCCGCTGGCTATGGCTACACCTTC. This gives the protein CASSFRPAGYGYTF.

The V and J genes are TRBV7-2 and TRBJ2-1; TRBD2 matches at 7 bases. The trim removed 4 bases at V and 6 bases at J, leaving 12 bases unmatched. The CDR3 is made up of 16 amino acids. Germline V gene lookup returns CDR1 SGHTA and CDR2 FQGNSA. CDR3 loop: CASSSPPGGGSNEQFF. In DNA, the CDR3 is TGTGCCAGCAGCTCCCCCCCGGGGGGAGGGTCCAATGAGCAGTTCTTC.

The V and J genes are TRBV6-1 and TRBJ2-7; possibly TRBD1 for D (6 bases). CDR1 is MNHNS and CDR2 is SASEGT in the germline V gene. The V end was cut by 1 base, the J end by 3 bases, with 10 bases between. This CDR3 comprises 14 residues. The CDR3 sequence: CASSEGGQSYEQYF. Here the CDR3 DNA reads TGTGCCAGCAGTGAAGGTGGACAGAGCTACGAGCAGTACTTC.

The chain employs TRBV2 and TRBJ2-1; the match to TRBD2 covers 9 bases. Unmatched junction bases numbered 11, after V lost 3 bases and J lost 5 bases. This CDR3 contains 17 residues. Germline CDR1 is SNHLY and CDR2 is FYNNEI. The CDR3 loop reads CASSDRSGRHINNEQFF. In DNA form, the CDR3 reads TGTGCCAGCAGTGACAGGAGCGGGAGGCACATTAACAATGAGCAGTTCTTC.

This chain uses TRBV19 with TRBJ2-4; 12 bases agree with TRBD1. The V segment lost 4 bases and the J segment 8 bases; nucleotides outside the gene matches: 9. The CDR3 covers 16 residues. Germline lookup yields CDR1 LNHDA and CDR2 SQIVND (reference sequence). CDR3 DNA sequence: TGTGCCAGTAGTACCATCCCGGGACAGGGGGCTGACATTCAGTACTTC. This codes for CASSTIPGQGADIQYF. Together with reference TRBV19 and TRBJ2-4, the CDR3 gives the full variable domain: DGGITQSPKYLFRKEGQNVTLSCEQNLNHDAMYWYRQDPGQGLRLIYYSQIVNDFQKGDIAEGYSVSREKKESFPLTVTSAQKNPTAFYLCASSTIPGQGADIQYFGAGTRLSVL.

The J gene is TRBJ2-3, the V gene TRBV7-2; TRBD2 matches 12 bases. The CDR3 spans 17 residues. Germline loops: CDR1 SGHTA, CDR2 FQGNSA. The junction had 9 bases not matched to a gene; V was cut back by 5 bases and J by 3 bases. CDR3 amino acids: CASSPQTSGRGTDTQYF. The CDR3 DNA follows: TGTGCCAGCAGCCCCCAGACTAGCGGGAGAGGAACAGATACGCAGTATTTT.

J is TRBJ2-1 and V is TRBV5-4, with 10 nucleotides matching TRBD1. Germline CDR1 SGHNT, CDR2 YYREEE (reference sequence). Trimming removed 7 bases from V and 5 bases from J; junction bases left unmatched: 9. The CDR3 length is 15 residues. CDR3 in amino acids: CASDKGTGANNEQFF. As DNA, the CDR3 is TGTGCCAGCGACAAAGGGACAGGGGCTAACAATGAGCAGTTCTTC.

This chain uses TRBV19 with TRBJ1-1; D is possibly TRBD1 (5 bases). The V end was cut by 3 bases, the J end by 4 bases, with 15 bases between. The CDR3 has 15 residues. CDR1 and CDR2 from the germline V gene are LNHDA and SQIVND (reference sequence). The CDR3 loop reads CASSILDRGTTEAFF. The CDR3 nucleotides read TGTGCCAGTAGTATTTTAGACCGGGGGACCACTGAAGCTTTCTTT.

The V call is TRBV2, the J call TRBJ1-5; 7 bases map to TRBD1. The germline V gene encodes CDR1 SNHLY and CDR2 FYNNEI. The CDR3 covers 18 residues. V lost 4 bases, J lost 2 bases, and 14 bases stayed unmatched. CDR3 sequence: CASSGRGLTLGGNQPQHF. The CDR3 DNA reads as TGTGCCAGCAGTGGGAGGGGGCTAACCCTGGGTGGCAATCAGCCCCAGCATTTT.

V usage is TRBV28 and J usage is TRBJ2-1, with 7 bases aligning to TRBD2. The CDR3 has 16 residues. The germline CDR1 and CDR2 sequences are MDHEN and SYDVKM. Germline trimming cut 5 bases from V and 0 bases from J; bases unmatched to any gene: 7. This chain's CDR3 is CASSPRAGVSYNEQFF. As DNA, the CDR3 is TGTGCCAGCAGTCCCAGGGCGGGAGTCTCCTACAATGAGCAGTTCTTC.

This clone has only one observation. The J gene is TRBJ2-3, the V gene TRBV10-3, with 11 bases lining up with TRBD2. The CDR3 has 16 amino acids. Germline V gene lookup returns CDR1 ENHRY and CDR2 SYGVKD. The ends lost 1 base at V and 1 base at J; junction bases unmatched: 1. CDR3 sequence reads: CAISELTSGGTDTQYF. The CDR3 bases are TGTGCCATCAGTGAGTTGACTAGCGGGGGCACAGATACGCAGTATTTT.

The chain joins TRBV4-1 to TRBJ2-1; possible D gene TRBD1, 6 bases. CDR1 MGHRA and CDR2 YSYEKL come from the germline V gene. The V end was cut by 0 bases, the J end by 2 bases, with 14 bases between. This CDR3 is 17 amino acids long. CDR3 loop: CASSQDSRAGAYNEQFF. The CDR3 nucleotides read TGCGCCAGCAGCCAAGATTCGCGGGCAGGGGCCTACAATGAGCAGTTCTTC.

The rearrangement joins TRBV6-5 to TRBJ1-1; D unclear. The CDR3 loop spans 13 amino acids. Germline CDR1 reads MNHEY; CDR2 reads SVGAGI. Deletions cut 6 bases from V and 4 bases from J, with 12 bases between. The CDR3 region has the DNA TGTGCCAGCAGACAAGCACTGGGCACTGAAGCTTTCTTT. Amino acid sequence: CASRQALGTEAFF.

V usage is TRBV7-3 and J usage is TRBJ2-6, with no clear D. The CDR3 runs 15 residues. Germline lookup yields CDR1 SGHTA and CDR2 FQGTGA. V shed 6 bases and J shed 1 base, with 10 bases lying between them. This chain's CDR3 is CASRYSPSGANVLTF. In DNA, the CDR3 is TGTGCCAGCAGATACTCCCCTTCTGGGGCCAACGTCCTGACTTTC.